The 28 T cell receptor beta chains below were found in one sample sequenced in a study of blood T cell repertoires in COVID-19. Measured with immunoSEQ multiplex PCR; TCRdb has only the in-frame clones, and not every one. The repertoire holds a few hundred thousand clones, with 70% to 90% as singletons. Sample: PBMCs or T cells enriched from blood (not recorded which). These receptor sequences come from an older woman who had recovered from COVID-19.

The chain has TRBV9 and TRBJ1-6; no clear D gene. Germline V gene data show CDR1 as SGDLS and CDR2 as YYNGEE. Trimming took 0 bases from V and 7 from J, leaving 17 bases between them. This CDR3 contains 17 residues. The CDR3 reads CASSVDMTGPPNSPLHF. In nucleotides, the CDR3 is TGTGCCAGCAGCGTAGATATGACGGGTCCGCCCAATTCACCCCTCCACTTT.

The rearrangement joins TRBV3-1 (or the pseudogene TRBV3-2) to TRBJ2-5, with TRBD2 identical over 11 bases. This CDR3 comprises 15 residues. Germline V gene lookup returns CDR1 LGHDT and CDR2 YNNKEL (reference sequence). Trimming cost V 5 bases and J 2 bases; bases outside gene matches: 4. The CDR3: CASSKRLAGQETQYF. For the CDR3, the DNA is TGTGCCAGCAGCAAAAGACTAGCGGGGCAAGAGACCCAGTACTTC.

The CDR3, as DNA: TGCGCCAGCAGTGATCCGGGGGGTCTAACTTGGACGCAGTATTTT. It codes for CASSDPGGLTWTQYF. The rearrangement uses TRBV10-2 and TRBJ2-3, with 7 bases aligning to TRBD2. The germline CDR1 and CDR2 sequences are WSHSY and SAAADI. This CDR3 contains 15 residues. The ends lost 3 bases at V and 9 bases at J; junction bases unmatched: 12.

This chain joins TRBV5-1 and TRBJ1-1; perhaps TRBD1 as D (5 bases). Trimming stripped 0 bases from V and 0 bases from J, with 9 bases between. The CDR3 runs to 15 residues. Germline CDR1 reads SGHRS; CDR2 reads YFSETQ. The CDR3 DNA sequence: TGCGCCAGCAGCTTGGGTGGGGCCATGAACACTGAAGCTTTCTTT. Its protein product is CASSLGGAMNTEAFF.

This chain uses TRBV7-8 with TRBJ1-2, with D possibly TRBD1 on 5 matching bases. The CDR3 is made up of 12 amino acids. Germline V gives CDR1 SGHVS, CDR2 FQNEAQ. Deletions cut 2 bases from V and 7 bases from J, with 8 bases between. The CDR3 nucleotides read TGTGCCAGCAGCTTATTGACAGCTGGCTACACCTTC. Its protein is CASSLLTAGYTF.

The chain uses TRBV3-1 (or the pseudogene TRBV3-2) and TRBJ2-5, with a weak D call TRBD2 (5 bases). From germline, CDR1 is LGHDT and CDR2 YNNKEL (reference sequence). The CDR3 totals 13 residues. V lost 0 bases to trimming and J lost 7 bases, with 9 bases between them. CDR3 sequence: CASSQELRGTQYF. DNA of the CDR3: TGTGCCAGCAGCCAAGAACTACGGGGGACCCAGTACTTC.

Written as DNA, the CDR3 is TGTGCCAGCAGTTACTCGGGGGACAGGGGCTACACCTTC. It translates to CASSYSGDRGYTF. This chain links TRBV6-5 with TRBJ1-2, with 8 nucleotides matching TRBD1. The V and J ends lost 0 bases and 8 bases, in that order; junction bases with no gene match: 2. Germline V gene lookup returns CDR1 MNHEY and CDR2 SVGAGI. The CDR3 consists of 13 residues.

V is TRBV7-8 and J is TRBJ1-2; 7 bases are a match to TRBD1. Germline loops: CDR1 SGHVS, CDR2 FQNEAQ. This CDR3 spans 15 amino acids. Losses at the gene ends were 1 base for V and 2 bases for J; bases not matched to a gene: 4. CDR3 DNA sequence: TGTGCCAGCAGCTTAGGACCAGGGGGAAACTATGGCTACACCTTC. Translation: CASSLGPGGNYGYTF.

This chain joins TRBV5-1 and TRBJ2-2; 9 nucleotides agree with TRBD1. The V and J ends lost 7 bases and 5 bases, in that order; junction bases with no gene match: 12. The CDR3 totals 16 residues. The V gene's germline CDR1 is SGHRS and CDR2 YFSETQ. The CDR3 spells CASGRGQGSNTGELFF. The CDR3 bases are TGCGCCAGCGGCCGAGGACAGGGGAGTAATACCGGGGAGCTGTTTTTT.

This chain joins TRBV9 and TRBJ2-5, with TRBD2 identical over 11 bases. The germline gives CDR1 SGDLS, CDR2 YYNGEE. J lost 4 bases, V lost 1 base, and 3 bases had no gene match. The CDR3 totals 15 residues. CDR3 protein: CASSVSSGGIETQYF. The CDR3 DNA follows: TGTGCCAGCAGCGTATCTAGCGGGGGGATAGAGACCCAGTACTTC.

J is TRBJ2-7 and V is TRBV6-5, with D uncertain. The germline V gene has CDR1 MNHEY and CDR2 SVGAGI. Trimming removed 5 bases from V and 6 bases from J, with 11 bases in between. This CDR3 is 12 amino acids long. DNA of the CDR3: TGTGCCAGCAGTCTCAGCGTTGGCGAGCAGTACTTC. It specifies CASSLSVGEQYF.

The rearrangement links TRBV1 to TRBJ2-7; the table's D call, TRBD2, was not checked against the DNA. TRBV1 is a pseudogene. This CDR3 contains 14 residues. The CDR3 reads CTSSPGVAWYEQYF. The DNA for the CDR3 is TGCACCAGCAGCCCTGGAGTAGCATGGTACGAGCAGTACTTC.

The V and J genes are TRBV11-2 and TRBJ2-7; no clear D. Germline V CDR1 and CDR2: SGHAT, FQNNGV. The CDR3 extends over 11 amino acids. V was clipped by 5 bases and J by 0 bases, with 2 bases between them. CDR3 amino acids: CASSHSYEQYF. The CDR3, as DNA: TGTGCCAGCAGCCACTCCTACGAGCAGTACTTC.

The chain carries TRBV3-1 (or the pseudogene TRBV3-2) and TRBJ2-3; TRBD2 might be the D (7 bases). V lost 7 bases to trimming and J lost 0 bases, with 14 bases between them. CDR1 and CDR2 (germline): LGHDT, YNNKEL (reference sequence). CDR3 length: 15 amino acids. Written as DNA, the CDR3 is TGTGCCAGCAAATTCGCGGGGGCCAGCACAGATACGCAGTATTTT. Translated: CASKFAGASTDTQYF.

This sequence joins TRBV10-2 and TRBJ2-7; 7 nucleotides line up with TRBD2. CDR1 and CDR2 (germline): WSHSY, SAAADI. CDR3 length equals 16 residues. V gave up 2 bases and J gave up 2 bases; unmatched junction bases: 9. CDR3 region: CASSELTSAAPYEQYV. The CDR3 DNA reads TGCGCCAGCAGTGAGCTTACTAGCGCGGCCCCCTACGAGCAGTACGTC.

CDR3: CASTPGQSIYEQYF. The DNA of the CDR3 is TGTGCCAGCACGCCGGGACAGTCCATCTACGAGCAGTACTTC. The chain carries TRBV7-2 and TRBJ2-7; TRBD1 matches at 7 bases. The CDR3 spans 14 residues. The germline gives CDR1 SGHTA, CDR2 FQGNSA. The V gene end was trimmed by 7 bases and the J gene end by 3 bases; junction bases not matched to a gene: 9.

The chain combines TRBV6-5 with TRBJ1-1, with D maybe TRBD1 (6 bases). The CDR3 has 11 residues. Deletions cut 11 bases from V and 3 bases from J, with 10 bases between. Germline-derived CDR1 and CDR2 are MNHEY and SVGAGI. CDR3: CAAQGYTEAFF. DNA of the CDR3: TGTGCCGCCCAGGGGTACACTGAAGCTTTCTTT.

The chain links TRBV4-2 to TRBJ1-5, with D possibly TRBD1 on 6 matching bases. V was cut by 0 bases and J by 4 bases, with 10 bases left in between. The CDR3 covers 15 residues. Looked up from germline, CDR1 is LGHNA and CDR2 is YNFKEQ. As DNA, the CDR3 is TGTGCCAGCAGCCAAGATTACAGGGTGAATCAGCCCCAGCATTTT. This gives the protein CASSQDYRVNQPQHF.

The chain carries TRBV9 and TRBJ1-4; 10 bases align to TRBD1. Trimming took 3 bases from V and 8 from J; bases not matched to a gene: 7. CDR3 length: 15 residues. Germline CDR1 SGDLS, CDR2 YYNGEE. CDR3 residues: CASSADRGPEEKLFF. The CDR3, as DNA: TGTGCCAGCAGCGCTGACAGGGGGCCGGAGGAAAAACTGTTTTTT.

The V call is TRBV19, the J call TRBJ1-5; a weak D match, TRBD1 (5 bases). The V gene lost 5 bases and the J gene lost 1 base, with 12 bases spanning the gap. Germline CDR1 is LNHDA and CDR2 is SQIVND (reference sequence). This CDR3 comprises 15 residues. The CDR3: CASSPGIGSNQPQHF. The CDR3 DNA is TGTGCCAGTAGTCCAGGGATCGGGAGCAATCAGCCCCAGCATTTT.

This clone appeared a single time. This chain connects TRBV2 to TRBJ2-6; 8 bases line up with TRBD1. The V segment lost 5 bases and the J segment 2 bases; nucleotides outside the gene matches: 5. Germline loops: CDR1 SNHLY, CDR2 FYNNEI. The CDR3 has 16 amino acids. The CDR3 region is CASSRTGKAGANVLTF. The DNA of the CDR3 is TGTGCCAGCAGTCGGACAGGGAAGGCTGGGGCCAACGTCCTGACTTTC.

The chain joins TRBV4-1 to TRBJ1-5; the match to TRBD1 covers 9 bases. Germline CDR1 and CDR2: MGHRA and YSYEKL. The CDR3 contains 16 residues. The ends lost 2 bases at V and 4 bases at J; junction bases unmatched: 6. The CDR3 nucleotides read TGCGCCAGCAGCCAACAACCGACAGGGGGGAATCAGCCCCAGCATTTT. It yields the protein CASSQQPTGGNQPQHF.

This chain joins TRBV14 and TRBJ1-2, with 7 bases that match TRBD1. Germline V gives CDR1 SGHDN, CDR2 FVKESK. The CDR3 has 14 amino acids. V shed 4 bases and J 5 bases; nucleotides not matched to a gene: 7. The CDR3 loop is CASSPSETGYGYTF. The CDR3 bases are TGTGCCAGCAGCCCCAGCGAGACAGGGTATGGCTACACCTTC.

The genes are TRBV2 and TRBJ2-2, with 8 bases fitting TRBD1. V trimming: 6 bases; J trimming: 6 bases; junction bases outside the gene matches: 9. CDR1 SNHLY and CDR2 FYNNEI come from the germline V gene. This CDR3 region has 15 residues. DNA of the CDR3: TGTGCCAGCAGCTCGAGACAGGGGCGCGCCGGGGAGCTGTTTTTT. Encoded protein: CASSSRQGRAGELFF.

Here the CDR3 DNA reads TGTGCCAGCAGCCTGCGGAACCACAATGAGCAGTTCTTC. Protein: CASSLRNHNEQFF. V and J are TRBV11-2 and TRBJ2-1; D remains ambiguous. CDR3 length: 13 residues. V lost 5 bases to trimming and J lost 5 bases, with 10 bases between them. Germline V lookup: CDR1 SGHAT, CDR2 FQNNGV. Variable domain in full (rest from reference TRBV11-2 and TRBJ2-1): EAGVAQSPRYKIIEKRQSVAFWCNPISGHATLYWYQQILGQGPKLLIQFQNNGVVDDSQLPKDRFSAERLKGVDSTLKIQPAKLEDSAVYLCASSLRNHNEQFFGPGTRLTVL.

Worth noting for this clone: Other DNA sequences in the sample encode the same CDR3. The chain joins TRBV19 to TRBJ1-3; D not certain. V dropped 3 bases and J dropped 2 bases, with 8 bases sitting between them. This CDR3 contains 14 residues. The germline CDR1 and CDR2 sequences are LNHDA and SQIVND (reference sequence). This CDR3 is CASSISGTGNTIYF. The CDR3 DNA sequence: TGTGCCAGTAGTATTTCGGGAACTGGAAACACCATATATTTT.

The chain joins TRBV6-5 to TRBJ2-1, with 12 nucleotides matching TRBD2. Germline lookup yields CDR1 MNHEY and CDR2 SVGAGI. This CDR3 comprises 16 residues. With V trimmed by 3 bases and J by 7 bases, 7 bases remained unmatched. The CDR3 region is CASSYPTSGGENEQFF. CDR3 coding DNA: TGTGCCAGCAGTTATCCGACTAGCGGGGGAGAAAATGAGCAGTTCTTC.

This clone appeared a single time. V and J are TRBV13 and TRBJ2-7; 10 bases match TRBD2. The ends lost 3 bases at V and 6 bases at J; junction bases unmatched: 2. The V gene's germline CDR1 is PRHDT and CDR2 FYEKMQ (reference sequence). The CDR3 runs 13 residues. The CDR3 nucleotides read TGTGCCAGCAGCTTGAGACTAGCGGGCGAGCAGTACTTC. Amino acids: CASSLRLAGEQYF.